These 19 T cell receptor beta chains share one sample of origin, sequenced in a study of early T cells in non-severe SARS-CoV-2 infection. TCRdb re-called the 5' RACE reads through MiXCR, storing one row per CDR3 protein. The sample includes tens of thousands of distinct CDR3 sequences, approximately 8% of them seen just once. This specimen consisted of whole blood, obtained at baseline. The source is an adult who was a healthcare worker with PCR-confirmed SARS-CoV-2 infection or an uninfected control (not recorded which).

This clonotype has only a few counts. Since a much larger clone is just one base distant, this may be a read error. The chain joins TRBV19 to TRBJ2-1; the match to TRBD2 covers 8 bases. The length of the CDR3 is 14 residues. The V gene's germline CDR1 is LNHDA and CDR2 SQIVND (reference sequence). Trimming took 7 bases from V and 7 from J; bases not matched to a gene: 9. The CDR3 DNA sequence: TGTGCCAGTATGAGAGCGGGAGAGGTAAATGAGCAGTTCTTC. It yields the protein CASMRAGEVNEQFF.

This clonotype appeared a few times. The rearrangement uses TRBV11-2 and TRBJ2-4; D unresolved. Germline-derived CDR1 and CDR2 are SGHAT and FQNNGV. This CDR3 contains 14 residues. Trimming pared 1 base from V and 9 bases from J, leaving 13 bases between. The CDR3 here is CASSLGLPQGIQYF. The CDR3 DNA reads TGTGCCAGCAGCTTAGGACTTCCGCAAGGCATTCAGTACTTC. Combining the CDR3 with reference TRBV11-2 and TRBJ2-4 gives the whole variable domain EAGVAQSPRYKIIEKRQSVAFWCNPISGHATLYWYQQILGQGPKLLIQFQNNGVVDDSQLPKDRFSAERLKGVDSTLKIQPAKLEDSAVYLCASSLGLPQGIQYFGAGTRLSVL.

This chain joins TRBV19 and TRBJ1-1; D remains unclear. CDR1 is LNHDA and CDR2 is SQIVND in the germline V gene (reference sequence). The CDR3 length is 11 residues. Between the trimmed V and J ends, which lost 3 bases and 9 bases, there was a span of 8 bases. The CDR3, as DNA: TGTGCCAGTAGTATCACCTTCCAAGCTTTCTTT. Amino acids: CASSITFQAFF.

The rearrangement links TRBV6-2 or TRBV6-3 to TRBJ1-6, with no clear D. CDR3 length equals 14 residues. V dropped 7 bases and J dropped 0 bases, with 7 bases sitting between them. Germline V CDR1 and CDR2: MNHEY, SVGEGT. Here the CDR3 reads CASTLNSYNSPLHF. For the CDR3, the DNA is TGTGCCAGCACTCTCAACTCCTATAATTCACCCCTCCACTTT.

V gene TRBV19 combines with J gene TRBJ2-4, with a tentative D call TRBD2 (5 bases). The V gene lost 4 bases and the J gene lost 6 bases, with 19 bases spanning the gap. Germline CDR1 LNHDA, CDR2 SQIVND (reference sequence). This CDR3 spans 16 amino acids. The CDR3 protein is CASSSQGLRWGNIQYF. The CDR3 coding sequence is TGTGCCAGTAGTAGTCAAGGACTTCGATGGGGAAACATTCAGTACTTC.

This clonotype was detected many times. The gene calls are TRBV30 and TRBJ1-3; the D is unclear. V was trimmed by 0 bases and J by 0 bases, leaving 12 bases between them. The V gene's germline CDR1 is GTSNPN and CDR2 SVGIG (reference sequence). The CDR3 has 16 residues. In DNA, the CDR3 is TGTGCCTGGAGTGTACCACCTTTAGGCTCTGGAAACACCATATATTTT. Translating it yields CAWSVPPLGSGNTIYF.

V gene TRBV7-2 combines with J gene TRBJ2-3; D possibly corresponds to TRBD2 (5 bases). Germline V gene lookup returns CDR1 SGHTA and CDR2 FQGNSA. V shed 1 base and J shed 3 bases, with 20 bases lying between them. CDR3 size: 18 residues. For the CDR3, the DNA is TGTGCCAGCAGCTTAGTTAATCTGGGCACGGGAAATACAGATACGCAGTATTTT. Translating gives CASSLVNLGTGNTDTQYF.

This clonotype was seen a few times. This chain links TRBV28 with TRBJ2-3, with D unresolved. V was cut by 6 bases and J by 0 bases, with 13 bases left in between. CDR3 length: 15 amino acids. Germline assignment: CDR1 MDHEN and CDR2 SYDVKM. The DNA for the CDR3 is TGTGCCAGCAGCCCAGGATTCTCTAGCACAGATACGCAGTATTTT. Encoded protein: CASSPGFSSTDTQYF.

This chain connects TRBV20-1 to TRBJ2-3, with 7 bases identical to TRBD1. The CDR3 covers 11 residues. With V trimmed by 5 bases and J by 6 bases, 2 bases remained unmatched. From germline, CDR1 is DFQATT and CDR2 SNEGSKA (reference sequence). CDR3: CSAGRGDTQYF. The DNA for the CDR3 is TGCAGTGCTGGCAGGGGGGATACGCAGTATTTT.

In its sample, this clonotype was seen many times. The gene calls are TRBV4-1 and TRBJ2-7, with 7 positions matching TRBD1. V lost 3 bases to trimming and J lost 6 bases; unmatched junction nucleotides: 14. The germline V gene encodes CDR1 MGHRA and CDR2 YSYEKL. The CDR3 is made up of 16 amino acids. This CDR3 is CASSQLRAQGSREQYF. The CDR3 region has the DNA TGCGCCAGCAGCCAGTTAAGGGCACAGGGGAGCCGCGAGCAGTACTTC.

This clonotype appeared a few times. The rearrangement uses TRBV19 and TRBJ1-2, with TRBD1 matching over 7 bases. Germline values: CDR1 LNHDA, CDR2 SQIVND (reference sequence). The CDR3 is made up of 13 amino acids. With 7 bases clipped from V and 3 bases from J, the junction kept 5 bases outside the gene matches. The CDR3 DNA sequence: TGTGCCAGTACCCGGGGACAGTACTATGGCTACACCTTC. It yields the protein CASTRGQYYGYTF.

The V gene is TRBV4-1, the J gene TRBJ2-7; 7 bases are a match to TRBD2. V shed 0 bases, J shed 4 bases, and the junction held 9 bases outside the gene matches. This CDR3 is built from 16 residues. The V gene's germline CDR1 is MGHRA and CDR2 YSYEKL. Here the CDR3 reads CASSQEVGGRMYEQYF. The CDR3 DNA reads TGCGCCAGCAGCCAAGAGGTTGGCGGGAGAATGTACGAGCAGTACTTC.

In DNA form, the CDR3 reads TGCGCCAGTAAGGGGGCCACCTCCTACGAGCAGTACTTC. The encoded protein is CASKGATSYEQYF. The chain joins TRBV5-1 to TRBJ2-7; 7 nucleotides match TRBD1. CDR3 length: 13 amino acids. V trimming: 8 bases; J trimming: 0 bases; junction bases outside the gene matches: 5. Germline V gene sequence: CDR1 SGHRS, CDR2 YFSETQ. Together with reference TRBV5-1 and TRBJ2-7, the CDR3 gives the full variable domain: KAGVTQTPRYLIKTRGQQVTLSCSPISGHRSVSWYQQTPGQGLQFLFEYFSETQRNKGNFPGRFSGRQFSNSRSEMNVSTLELGDSALYLCASKGATSYEQYFGPGTRLTVT.

The chain has TRBV5-1 and TRBJ2-7, with D uncertain. Trimming shortened V by 1 base and J by 6 bases, and 14 bases separated the two germline ends. Germline CDR1 SGHRS, CDR2 YFSETQ. The length of the CDR3 is 14 residues. This CDR3 is CASSLPIGLGEQYF. The CDR3 DNA reads as TGCGCCAGCAGCTTGCCAATTGGGCTGGGCGAGCAGTACTTC.

This clonotype was counted between two and nine times. The gene calls are TRBV10-3 and TRBJ2-5; D might be TRBD2 (5 bases). The CDR3 consists of 15 residues. Germline CDR1 reads ENHRY; CDR2 reads SYGVKD. The germline V and J ends were trimmed by 6 bases and 1 base, with 15 bases remaining between them. CDR3 DNA sequence: TGTGCCATCAGCGCCCAAGCGGAGCCCCAAGAGACCCAGTACTTC. Translated: CAISAQAEPQETQYF.

This rearrangement joins TRBV20-1 to TRBJ2-5; 9 nucleotides agree with TRBD2. The length of the CDR3 is 15 residues. V lost 2 bases, J lost 2 bases, and 6 bases stayed unmatched. Germline V gene lookup returns CDR1 DFQATT and CDR2 SNEGSKA (reference sequence). In DNA form, the CDR3 reads TGCAGTGCTAGATATCTAGCGGGGAGACAAGAGACCCAGTACTTC. Translated: CSARYLAGRQETQYF.

This clonotype has a count of ten or more. This chain connects TRBV30 to TRBJ2-3; D possibly corresponds to TRBD2 (5 bases). Germline CDR1 GTSNPN, CDR2 SVGIG (reference sequence). This CDR3 is built from 11 residues. V lost 3 bases and J 4 bases, leaving 5 bases between the germline ends. As DNA, the CDR3 is TGTGCCTGGAGGCGGGCAGATACGCAGTATTTT. Its protein is CAWRRADTQYF.

This clonotype was observed many times. The chain employs TRBV1 and TRBJ1-1; the D segment call TRBD1 is taken from the table without a DNA check. TRBV1 is given as a pseudogene. The CDR3 contains 12 residues. CDR3 loop: CTSGGHNTEAFF. CDR3 DNA sequence: TGCACCAGCGGCGGACATAACACTGAAGCTTTCTTT.

In its sample, this clonotype was seen many times. The V and J genes are TRBV12-3 or TRBV12-4 and TRBJ2-3; D is perhaps TRBD2 (7 bases). The CDR3 is 15 amino acids. V lost 4 bases and J 0 bases, leaving 11 bases between the germline ends. Here the CDR3 reads CASSSRGASTDTQYF. CDR3 DNA sequence: TGTGCCAGCAGTTCACGGGGGGCTAGCACAGATACGCAGTATTTT.